The 3 T cell receptor beta chains in this list originate from one sample, sequenced in a study of blood T cell repertoires in COVID-19. The table came from immunoSEQ multiplex PCR; TCRdb's copy has only in-frame clones and leaves some out. The table has a few hundred thousand clones, approximately 85% seen once. The sequenced sample was PBMCs or T cells enriched from blood (not recorded which). These receptors came from a woman in her 30s who had recovered from COVID-19.

The J gene is TRBJ1-6, the V gene TRBV7-8, with unresolved D. The ends were cut back, 4 bases at V and 4 bases at J, with 11 bases in the middle. Germline V CDR1 and CDR2: SGHVS, FQNEAQ. The CDR3 is made up of 15 amino acids. As DNA, the CDR3 is TGTGCCAGCAGCTCCCCGACGGGTTATAATTCACCCCTCCACTTT. As protein: CASSSPTGYNSPLHF.

The V and J genes are TRBV28 and TRBJ1-5, with 8 bases matching TRBD1. V lost 7 bases, J lost 1 base, and 3 bases stayed unmatched. Germline-derived CDR1 and CDR2 are MDHEN and SYDVKM. CDR3 length equals 14 residues. The CDR3 region is CASNRDRSNQPQHF. CDR3 sequence (DNA): TGTGCCAGCAATCGGGACAGGAGCAATCAGCCCCAGCATTTT.

In this sample, this clone turned up once. V and J are TRBV4-1 and TRBJ2-1; 7 nucleotides line up with TRBD2. The CDR3 totals 18 residues. Trimming at V came to 5 bases and at J to 3 bases, leaving 16 bases not matched to a gene. Germline V lookup: CDR1 MGHRA, CDR2 YSYEKL. Written as DNA, the CDR3 is TGCGCCAGCAGCTCATGGGAGGGGCGCGCCTCGCTCTACAATGAGCAGTTCTTC. Its protein is CASSSWEGRASLYNEQFF.